These T cell receptor beta chains were read from a single sample in a study of T cells expressing NK-cell markers. TCRdb reworked the 5' RACE reads into one entry per CDR3 protein, no DNA. This table holds about 460,000 distinct CDR3 sequences. The sequenced sample consisted of blood T cells: a sorted CD56 or NKG2C T cell subset, CD4+ or CD8+ T cells, or bulk PBMC T cells (not recorded which). These receptor sequences come from a woman aged 45-65 years in good health. The CDR3 runs from the conserved cysteine through the conserved F or W.

j_call,v_call,cdr3_aa
TRBJ2-1,TRBV5-1,CASSLTRGPSGRVTDYNEQFF
TRBJ2-3,TRBV6-5,CASSLDSADTQYF
TRBJ2-5,TRBV7-7,CASSLTGSKWETQYF
TRBJ2-2,TRBV12-3/TRBV12-4,CASSLGSGRINTGELFF
TRBJ2-1,TRBV12-3/TRBV12-4,CASRIRTGVLSGYNEQFF
TRBJ2-5,TRBV11-2,CASSLGTSGETQYF
TRBJ2-2,TRBV12-3/TRBV12-4,CASSLMVAGELFF
TRBJ1-2,TRBV19,CASMGDFNYGYTF
TRBJ1-2,TRBV5-1,CASSSPGGVGYTF
TRBJ2-1,TRBV7-2,CASSLVRASVNEQFF
TRBJ2-1,TRBV12-3/TRBV12-4,CASSRQGGSNEQFF
TRBJ2-2,TRBV12-3/TRBV12-4,CASSLDPGLKTGELFF
TRBJ2-1,TRBV20-1,CSADRDNTYNEQFF
TRBJ1-2,TRBV12-3/TRBV12-4,CASTRDYGYTF
TRBJ1-3,TRBV28,CASSFYRRQVSGNTIYF
TRBJ2-2,TRBV4-1,CASSSYLAGGAGELFF
TRBJ2-6,TRBV3-1,CASSQGIGGSGANVLTF
TRBJ1-5,TRBV7-9,CASSPGRGGGNQPQHF
TRBJ2-1,TRBV12-3/TRBV12-4,CASSPGVEQFF
TRBJ1-2,TRBV19,CASSIWGYGYTF
TRBJ2-3,TRBV10-3,CAITWGPTDTQYF
TRBJ2-1,TRBV11-1,CASSLKTGLAPSEQFF
TRBJ2-5,TRBV5-1,CASSKTAEQTQYF